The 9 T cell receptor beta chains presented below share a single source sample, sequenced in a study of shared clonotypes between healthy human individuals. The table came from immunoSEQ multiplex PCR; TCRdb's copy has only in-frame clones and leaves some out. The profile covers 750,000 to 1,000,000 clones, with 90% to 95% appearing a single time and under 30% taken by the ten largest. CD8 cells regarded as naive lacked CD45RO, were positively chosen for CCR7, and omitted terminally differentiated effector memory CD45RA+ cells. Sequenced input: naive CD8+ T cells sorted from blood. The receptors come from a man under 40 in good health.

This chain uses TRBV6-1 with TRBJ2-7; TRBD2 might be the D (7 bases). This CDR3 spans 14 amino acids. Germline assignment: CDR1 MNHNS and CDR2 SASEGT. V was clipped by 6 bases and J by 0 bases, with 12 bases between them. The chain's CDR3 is CASRDSGASYEQYF. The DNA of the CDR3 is TGTGCCAGCAGGGACAGCGGGGCCTCCTACGAGCAGTACTTC.

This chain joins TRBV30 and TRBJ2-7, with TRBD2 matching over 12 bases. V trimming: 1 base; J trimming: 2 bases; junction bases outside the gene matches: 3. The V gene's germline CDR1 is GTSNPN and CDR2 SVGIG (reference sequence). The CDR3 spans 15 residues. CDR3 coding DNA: TGTGCCTGGAGTGGGACTAGCGGGAATACCTACGAGCAGTACTTC. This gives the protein CAWSGTSGNTYEQYF. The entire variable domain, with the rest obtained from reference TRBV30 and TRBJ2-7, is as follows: SQTIHQWPATLVQPVGSPLSLECTVEGTSNPNLYWYRQAAGRGLQLLFYSVGIGQISSEVPQNLSASRPQDRQFILSSKKLLLSDSGFYLCAWSGTSGNTYEQYFGPGTRLTVT.

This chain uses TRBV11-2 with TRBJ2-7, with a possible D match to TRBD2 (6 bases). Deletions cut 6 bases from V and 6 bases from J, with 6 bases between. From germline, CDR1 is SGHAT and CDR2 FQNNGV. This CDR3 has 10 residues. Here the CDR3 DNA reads TGTGCCAGCAGGGGAGGCGAGCAGTACTTC. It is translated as CASRGGEQYF.

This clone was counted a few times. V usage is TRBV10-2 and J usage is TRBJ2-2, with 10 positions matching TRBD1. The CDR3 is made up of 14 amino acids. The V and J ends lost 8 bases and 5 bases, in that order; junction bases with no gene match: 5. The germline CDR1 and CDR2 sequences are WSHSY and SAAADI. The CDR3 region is CASWDRGLTGELFF. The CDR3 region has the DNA TGCGCCAGCTGGGACAGGGGCTTGACCGGGGAGCTGTTTTTT.

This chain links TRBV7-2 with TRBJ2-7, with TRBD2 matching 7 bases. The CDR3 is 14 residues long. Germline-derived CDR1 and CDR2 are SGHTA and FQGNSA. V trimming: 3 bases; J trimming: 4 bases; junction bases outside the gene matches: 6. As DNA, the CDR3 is TGTGCCAGCAGCTTCGGTCTAGCGGTATACGAGCAGTACTTC. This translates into CASSFGLAVYEQYF.

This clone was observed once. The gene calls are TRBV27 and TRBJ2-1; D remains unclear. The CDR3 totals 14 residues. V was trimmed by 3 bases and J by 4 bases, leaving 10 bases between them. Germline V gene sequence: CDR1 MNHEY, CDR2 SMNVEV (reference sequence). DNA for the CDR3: TGTGCCAGCAGTTTGGTTACGGCATACAATGAGCAGTTCTTC. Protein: CASSLVTAYNEQFF.

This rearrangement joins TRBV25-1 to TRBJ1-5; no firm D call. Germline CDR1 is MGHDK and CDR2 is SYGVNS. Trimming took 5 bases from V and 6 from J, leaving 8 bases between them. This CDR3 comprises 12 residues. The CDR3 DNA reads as TGTGCCAGCAGTTCAGGCACTCAGCCCCAGCATTTT. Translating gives CASSSGTQPQHF.

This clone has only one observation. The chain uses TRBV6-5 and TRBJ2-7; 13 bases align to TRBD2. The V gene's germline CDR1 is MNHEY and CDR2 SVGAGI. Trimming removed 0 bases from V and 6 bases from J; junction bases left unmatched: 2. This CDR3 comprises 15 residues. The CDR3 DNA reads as TGTGCCAGCAGTTACTCTTGGACTAGCGGGAGCGAGCAGTACTTC. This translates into CASSYSWTSGSEQYF.

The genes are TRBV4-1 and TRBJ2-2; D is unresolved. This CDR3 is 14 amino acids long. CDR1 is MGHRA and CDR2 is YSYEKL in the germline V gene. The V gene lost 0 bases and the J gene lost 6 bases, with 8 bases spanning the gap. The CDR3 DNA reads TGCGCCAGCAGCCAAGAGACCACCTCCGGGGAGCTGTTTTTT. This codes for CASSQETTSGELFF.